This T cell receptor beta chain was recovered during a study of neurological immune-mediated disorders. This clonotype occurred many times. TCRdb reprocessed the 5' RACE reads via MiXCR and lists one record per CDR3 protein. The sample gives 36,000 or so distinct CDR3 sequences, 10% of which show up once; approximately 6.9% is in the top ten. Trimming cost V 4 bases and J 0 bases, with 16 bases left between them. Germline CDR1 and CDR2: LGHNA and YNFKEQ. The CDR3 runs to 18 residues. V usage is TRBV4-2 and J usage is TRBJ2-6, with D possibly matching TRBD2 (7 bases). The sample was PBMCs. This TCR was sampled from a woman aged 30 to 39 with HTLV-1-associated myelopathy (HAM/TSP). CDR3 amino acids: CASSPRQGRGSGANVLTF. Written as DNA, the CDR3 is TGTGCCAGCAGCCCACGCCAGGGGAGGGGCTCTGGGGCCAACGTCCTGACTTTC.